A selection of T cell receptor beta chains follows, all from one sample in a study of tumor-infiltrating lymphocytes in primary liver carcinoma. TCRdb processed the multiplex PCR reads anew with MiXCR; each CDR3 protein has one entry. Of about 200,000 distinct CDR3 sequences in the sample, roughly 80% were seen once. The sequenced sample consisted of tumor tissue from primary liver carcinoma. Receptors originate from a man in his forties with primary liver carcinoma and hepatitis B virus infection. Both conserved end residues are part of each CDR3. A D gene is named only where the DNA matches it firmly. Some rows mark clone size as missing; the rest say once, few, many or name a class of expanded clone.

clone_size: -; j_call: TRBJ1-1; d_call: -; v_call: TRBV29-1; cdr3_aa: CSGGPSWGMNTVAFF; cdr3_nt: TGCAGCGGTGGACCGAGTTGGGGGATGAACACTGTAGCTTTCTTT
clone_size: -; j_call: TRBJ2-4; d_call: -; v_call: TRBV7-8; cdr3_aa: CTRSLGIGVYIQYF; cdr3_nt: TGTACCAGAAGCTTGGGGATAGGGGTGTACATTCAGTACTTC
clone_size: -; j_call: TRBJ2-7; d_call: -; v_call: TRBV12-3/TRBV12-4; cdr3_aa: CASSNTWFSEQYF; cdr3_nt: TGTGCCAGCAGTAATACATGGTTTAGCGAGCAGTACTTC
clone_size: -; j_call: TRBJ2-6; d_call: TRBD1; v_call: TRBV11-2; cdr3_aa: CASSIGGDRGISLSGVNVLSF; cdr3_nt: TGTGCCAGCAGCATCGGGGGAGACAGGGGCATTTCCCTCTCTGGGGTCAATGTCCTGTCTTTC
clone_size: -; j_call: TRBJ2-1; d_call: -; v_call: TRBV29-1; cdr3_aa: CSVTRNRAYNEQFF; cdr3_nt: TGCAGCGTCACCCGGAACAGGGCGTACAATGAACAGTTCTTC
clone_size: once; j_call: TRBJ1-1; d_call: -; v_call: TRBV12-3/TRBV12-4; cdr3_aa: CASNLLGVTEAFF; cdr3_nt: TGTGCCAGCAATTTATTGGGAGTCACTGAAGCTTTCTTT
clone_size: many; j_call: TRBJ2-3; d_call: -; v_call: TRBV5-5; cdr3_aa: CASSPGFPTDTQYF; cdr3_nt: TGTGCCAGCAGCCCAGGGTTTCCCACAGATACGCAGTATTTT
clone_size: few; j_call: TRBJ2-7; d_call: TRBD1; v_call: TRBV5-6; cdr3_aa: CAGSATGAREGQNSYEQYF; cdr3_nt: TGTGCCGGCAGCGCCACAGGGGCACGCGAGGGGCAGAACTCCTACGAGCAGTACTTC
clone_size: many; j_call: TRBJ2-1; d_call: -; v_call: TRBV12-3/TRBV12-4; cdr3_aa: CASSKEAEQFF; cdr3_nt: TGTGCCAGCAGTAAGGAGGCAGAGCAGTTCTTC
clone_size: -; j_call: TRBJ1-2; d_call: TRBD1; v_call: TRBV4-3; cdr3_aa: CASSQDSGTGNDYTF; cdr3_nt: TGCGCCAGCAGCCAAGATTCCGGGACAGGGAATGACTACACCTTC
clone_size: few; j_call: TRBJ2-2; d_call: TRBD2; v_call: TRBV6-2/TRBV6-3; cdr3_aa: CASSPSGNRNTGELFF; cdr3_nt: TGTGCCAGTAGTCCTAGCGGGAATCGGAACACCGGGGAGCTGTTTTTT
clone_size: -; j_call: TRBJ2-3; d_call: -; v_call: TRBV6-1; cdr3_aa: CAITSGYTATQYF; cdr3_nt: TGTGCCATCACATCGGGCTACACAGCTACGCAGTACTTT
clone_size: -; j_call: TRBJ2-3; d_call: -; v_call: TRBV14; cdr3_aa: CASCQTTDTQYF; cdr3_nt: TGTGCCAGTTGCCAAACCACAGATACGCAGTATTTT
clone_size: -; j_call: TRBJ1-1; d_call: TRBD1; v_call: TRBV14; cdr3_aa: CASSQVPGGRTEAFF; cdr3_nt: TGTGCCAGCAGCCAAGTGCCAGGGGGGAGAACTGAGGCTTTCTTT
clone_size: -; j_call: TRBJ2-5; d_call: -; v_call: TRBV5-6; cdr3_aa: CASSVNLRKTQYF; cdr3_nt: TGTGCCAGCAGCGTGAACCTAAGGAAGACCCAGTACTTC
clone_size: -; j_call: TRBJ2-3; d_call: TRBD2; v_call: TRBV28; cdr3_aa: CTNRLGAGGEGYTQYF; cdr3_nt: TGTACCAACAGGCTAGGAGCGGGAGGGGAAGGGTATACGCAGTATTTT
clone_size: many; j_call: TRBJ1-2; d_call: TRBD1; v_call: TRBV29-1; cdr3_aa: CSASQGAENGYTF; cdr3_nt: TGCAGCGCCTCGCAGGGGGCTGAGAATGGCTACACCTTC
clone_size: few; j_call: TRBJ2-1; d_call: -; v_call: TRBV11-2; cdr3_aa: CVSSLSGFDNEQIF; cdr3_nt: TGTGTTAGCAGCTTGTCGGGGTTCGACAATGAGCAGATCTTC
clone_size: many; j_call: TRBJ2-5; d_call: TRBD2; v_call: TRBV29-1; cdr3_aa: CSANGLAGGAETQYF; cdr3_nt: TGCAGCGCAAACGGACTAGCGGGAGGTGCTGAGACCCAGTACTTC
clone_size: -; j_call: TRBJ2-1; d_call: TRBD2; v_call: TRBV12-3/TRBV12-4; cdr3_aa: CASNQGLAGPDNEQLF; cdr3_nt: TGTGCCAGCAATCAAGGATTAGCGGGACCGGACAATGAGCAGTTGTTC
clone_size: medium-sized; j_call: TRBJ2-6; d_call: TRBD1; v_call: TRBV6-1; cdr3_aa: CASSGYRGPTSGANVLTF; cdr3_nt: TGTGCCAGCAGTGGATACAGGGGTCCTACCTCTGGGGCCAACGTCCTGACTTTC
clone_size: -; j_call: TRBJ2-1; d_call: TRBD1; v_call: TRBV5-5; cdr3_aa: CASSGQVSSYNEQLF; cdr3_nt: TGTGCCAGCAGCGGACAGGTGAGCTCCTATAATGAGCAGTTATTC